Below, 5 T cell receptor beta chains from the same sample are listed, as sequenced in a study of blood T cell repertoires in COVID-19. Data came from immunoSEQ multiplex PCR; TCRdb stores just in-frame clones and leaves some out. The table records about 250,000 clones, around 91% of them present only once. The specimen was peripheral blood. Receptors originate from a woman aged 60 to 75 with COVID-19, enrolled during active disease.

The V gene is TRBV21-1, the J gene TRBJ2-1; the tabulated D call, TRBD1, remains unverified against the DNA. TRBV21-1 is given as a pseudogene. CDR3 length equals 15 residues. CDR3 region: CASSKALGTFNEQFF. CDR3 DNA sequence: TGTGCCAGCAGCAAAGCGCTCGGGACATTTAATGAGCAGTTCTTC.

The J gene is TRBJ2-1, the V gene TRBV9, with 10 bases matching TRBD1. V lost 5 bases, J lost 4 bases, and 6 bases stayed unmatched. This CDR3 has 15 residues. CDR1 and CDR2 (germline): SGDLS, YYNGEE. This CDR3 reads CASRPGTGVYNEQFF. CDR3 nucleotides: TGTGCCAGCAGACCAGGGACAGGGGTATACAATGAGCAGTTCTTC. The full variable domain, its missing parts supplied by reference TRBV9 and TRBJ2-1, is DSGVTQTPKHLITATGQRVTLRCSPRSGDLSVYWYQQSLDQGLQFLIQYYNGEERAKGNILERFSAQQFPDLHSELNLSSLELGDSALYFCASRPGTGVYNEQFFGPGTRLTVL.

The chain recombines TRBV19 with TRBJ2-7; perhaps TRBD2 as D (6 bases). The CDR3 loop spans 14 amino acids. From germline, CDR1 is LNHDA and CDR2 SQIVND (reference sequence). Trimming removed 5 bases at V and 2 bases at J, with 13 bases between. CDR3: CASSAPGSTYEQYF. The CDR3 DNA reads as TGTGCCAGTAGTGCTCCCGGGAGCACCTACGAGCAGTACTTC.

The chain links TRBV19 to TRBJ2-1, with D maybe TRBD1 (6 bases). The CDR3 is 17 amino acids. Trimming took off 4 bases at V and 0 bases at J, with 16 bases between the two ends. Per germline, CDR1 LNHDA and CDR2 SQIVND (reference sequence). Here the CDR3 reads CASSTNRVLRSYNEQFF. The DNA of the CDR3 is TGTGCCAGTAGTACGAACAGGGTTTTGCGCTCCTACAATGAGCAGTTCTTC. The whole variable domain, filled in from reference TRBV19 and TRBJ2-1, reads DGGITQSPKYLFRKEGQNVTLSCEQNLNHDAMYWYRQDPGQGLRLIYYSQIVNDFQKGDIAEGYSVSREKKESFPLTVTSAQKNPTAFYLCASSTNRVLRSYNEQFFGPGTRLTVL.

This chain connects TRBV7-6 to TRBJ1-2, with 10 bases aligning to TRBD1. Germline assignment: CDR1 SGHVS and CDR2 FNYEAQ. The CDR3 has 15 amino acids. V was pared by 5 bases and J by 2 bases, with 5 bases of the junction left unmatched. CDR3 DNA: TGTGCCAGCAGCCCTAGGACAGGGGGGAACTATGGCTACACCTTC. The encoded protein is CASSPRTGGNYGYTF.